This T cell receptor beta chain emerged from a study of OX40 agonist ivuxolimab in advanced cancers. Patients were ineligible given autoimmune disease history or systemic immunosuppression. The investigators sampled blood at baseline, at cycle 4 day 1, and at cycle 7 day 1. Method: immunoSEQ multiplex PCR; TCRdb's copy keeps in-frame clones and lacks some. The profile shows about 83,000 clones, roughly 80% of them singletons. Regarding the study as a whole: On average, CD8+ T cells had more expanded clones than CD4+.

Notes on this clone: Its antigen is undetermined.

The CDR3 is 15 residues long. Germline lookup yields CDR1 SGHRS and CDR2 YFSETQ. Trimming took 4 bases from V and 3 from J, leaving 14 bases between them. Specimen: CD4+ or CD8+ T cells sorted from blood, collected in a trial of the OX40 agonist ivuxolimab. The rearrangement uses TRBV5-1 and TRBJ2-1; maybe TRBD2 (6 bases). This TCR derives from an adult with an advanced solid tumor such as melanoma, head and neck, liver or kidney cancer. The CDR3 spells CASSPGLQSYNEQFF. Written as DNA, the CDR3 is TGCGCCAGCAGCCCGGGACTTCAAAGCTACAATGAGCAGTTCTTC.